What follows are 25 T cell receptor beta chains derived from one specimen sequenced in a study of blood T cells in healthy people across ages. It was with a sample-barcoded 5' primer and a J-beta primer mix that a second PCR of about 6 to 12 cycles was run. TCRdb reprocessed the 5' RACE reads via MiXCR and lists one record per CDR3 protein. The sample records fewer than 1,000,000 distinct CDR3 sequences, approximately 44% being singletons. The sample comprised blood. The source of these receptors is a man in his fifties or sixties in good health.

This rearrangement joins TRBV9 to TRBJ1-3; TRBD1 aligns across 7 bases. Trimming at V came to 3 bases and at J to 0 bases, leaving 6 bases not matched to a gene. From germline, CDR1 is SGDLS and CDR2 YYNGEE. The CDR3 extends over 16 amino acids. CDR3 in amino acids: CASSEYRGGSGNTIYF. The CDR3, as DNA: TGTGCCAGCAGCGAATACAGGGGAGGCTCTGGAAACACCATATATTTT. Full variable domain (rest looked up from reference TRBV9 and TRBJ1-3): DSGVTQTPKHLITATGQRVTLRCSPRSGDLSVYWYQQSLDQGLQFLIQYYNGEERAKGNILERFSAQQFPDLHSELNLSSLELGDSALYFCASSEYRGGSGNTIYFGEGSWLTVV.

Of note for this clonotype: A junction end diverges from the germline sequence, so it may reflect a read error. The chain carries TRBV7-3 and TRBJ1-1, with 9 bases that match TRBD1. The germline V gene has CDR1 SGHTA and CDR2 FQGTGA. This CDR3 comprises 13 residues. CDR3 bases: TGTGCCAGCAGCGTAACAGGGGGCGGGGGAGCTTTCTTT. As protein: CASSVTGGGGAFF. Together with reference TRBV7-3 and TRBJ1-1, the CDR3 gives the full variable domain: GAGVSQTPSNKVTEKGKYVELRCDPISGHTALYWYRQSLGQGPEFLIYFQGTGAADDSGLPNDRFFAVRPEGSVSTLKIQRTERGDSAVYLCASSVTGGGGAFFGQGTRLTVV.

V is TRBV9 and J is TRBJ1-2; TRBD1 is a possible D gene (5 bases). The CDR3 length is 14 residues. CDR1 and CDR2 from the germline V gene are SGDLS and YYNGEE. V shed 3 bases and J shed 2 bases, with 11 bases lying between them. CDR3 DNA sequence: TGTGCCAGCAGCGGCCAGACAGAGAACTATGGCTACACCTTC. It specifies CASSGQTENYGYTF. The full variable domain, completed using reference TRBV9 and TRBJ1-2, is DSGVTQTPKHLITATGQRVTLRCSPRSGDLSVYWYQQSLDQGLQFLIQYYNGEERAKGNILERFSAQQFPDLHSELNLSSLELGDSALYFCASSGQTENYGYTFGSGTRLTVV.

The V gene is TRBV11-2, the J gene TRBJ2-1; D uncertain. The CDR3 length is 14 residues. V was trimmed by 1 base and J by 6 bases, leaving 10 bases between them. Looked up from germline, CDR1 is SGHAT and CDR2 is FQNNGV. CDR3: CASSLVGFGNEQFF. In DNA, the CDR3 is TGTGCCAGCAGCTTAGTGGGGTTTGGCAATGAGCAGTTCTTC.

The chain has TRBV20-1 and TRBJ2-5; 10 positions match TRBD1. Trimming cost V 8 bases and J 11 bases; bases outside gene matches: 11. Germline V gives CDR1 DFQATT, CDR2 SNEGSKA (reference sequence). This CDR3 comprises 12 residues. In DNA form, the CDR3 reads TGCAGTTCCGGGACAGGGGACGATGAGCAGTACTTC. Protein product: CSSGTGDDEQYF.

This clonotype appeared a few times. The chain uses TRBV5-5 and TRBJ1-4; 9 nucleotides line up with TRBD1. The germline V gene has CDR1 SGHKS and CDR2 YYEKEE (reference sequence). The CDR3 sequence is 15 residues long. With 4 bases clipped from V and 6 bases from J, the junction kept 7 bases outside the gene matches. The CDR3 bases are TGTGCCAGCAGCGAGGACAGGGGCCGCGATGAAAAACTGTTTTTT. Protein sequence: CASSEDRGRDEKLFF.

The sample holds one count of this clonotype. Without the conserved terminal phenylalanine or tryptophan, this CDR3 likely stems from a read error. The limits of the CDR3 on the DNA are not certain, so only TCRdb's listed CDR3 is given. This rearrangement joins TRBV7-2 to TRBJ2-3; the D call of TRBD2 is as the table states it, not checked on the DNA. A total of 17 residues make up the CDR3, ends included. From germline, CDR1 is SGHTA and CDR2 FQGNSA. CDR3 sequence: CASSFLPGLATGDTEYV.

The chain has TRBV7-2 and TRBJ2-5, with TRBD2 matching 7 bases. CDR3 size: 12 residues. V gave up 0 bases and J gave up 11 bases; unmatched junction bases: 3. Germline CDR1 is SGHTA and CDR2 is FQGNSA. The CDR3 spells CASSLALAEQYF. CDR3 sequence (DNA): TGTGCCAGCAGCTTAGCGCTAGCGGAGCAGTACTTC.

This clonotype turned up a few times. V usage is TRBV15 and J usage is TRBJ2-5; 7 nucleotides line up with TRBD1. This CDR3 comprises 14 residues. Germline CDR1 LNHNV, CDR2 YYDKDF (reference sequence). V lost 2 bases to trimming and J lost 2 bases; unmatched junction nucleotides: 2. CDR3 bases: TGTGCCACCAGCAGACGGACAGGTCAAGAGACCCAGTACTTC. Translated, it gives CATSRRTGQETQYF. The full variable domain, completed using reference TRBV15 and TRBJ2-5, is DAMVIQNPRYQVTQFGKPVTLSCSQTLNHNVMYWYQQKSSQAPKLLFHYYDKDFNNEADTPDNFQSRRPNTSFCFLDIRSPGLGDTAMYLCATSRRTGQETQYFGPGTRLLVL.

This clonotype was found once. This chain uses TRBV18 with TRBJ2-5; 10 nucleotides align to TRBD1. The DNA end lines up better with TRBJ2-7; the J call may be wrong. The CDR3 length is 13 residues. Germline loops: CDR1 KGHSH, CDR2 LQKENI. The CDR3 loop is CASATGQGYEQYF. The DNA of the CDR3 is TGTGCCAGCGCAACGGGACAGGGGTACGAGCAGTACTTC.

This chain joins TRBV27 and TRBJ2-5; 15 positions agree with TRBD2. Germline trimming cut 5 bases from V and 1 base from J; bases unmatched to any gene: 8. Germline CDR1 is MNHEY and CDR2 is SMNVEV (reference sequence). The CDR3 totals 18 residues. The CDR3 DNA reads TGTGCCAGCAGTCCCGGGACTAGCGGGGGGCCCACCCAAGAGACCCAGTACTTC. This sequence encodes CASSPGTSGGPTQETQYF.

The rearrangement joins TRBV6-1 to TRBJ2-1, with D possibly TRBD2 on 5 matching bases. The germline gives CDR1 MNHNS, CDR2 SASEGT. The CDR3 totals 13 residues. V dropped 10 bases and J dropped 6 bases, with 16 bases sitting between them. The CDR3 loop reads CATLGVVGNEQFF. The DNA for the CDR3 is TGTGCCACTTTGGGAGTAGTGGGCAATGAGCAGTTCTTC.

This clonotype showed up just a few times. The rearrangement joins TRBV20-1 to TRBJ2-1; the D gene is possibly TRBD2 (6 bases). This CDR3 contains 14 residues. V was clipped by 4 bases and J by 9 bases, with 19 bases between them. Germline assignment: CDR1 DFQATT and CDR2 SNEGSKA (reference sequence). In DNA form, the CDR3 reads TGCAGTGCTAACCCAATAGAGCGGGTGGCTGAGCAGTTCTTC. Residues: CSANPIERVAEQFF.

The gene calls are TRBV10-3 and TRBJ2-3; D is unclear. The CDR3 loop spans 13 amino acids. Between the trimmed V and J ends, which lost 4 bases and 4 bases, there was a span of 9 bases. The germline V gene has CDR1 ENHRY and CDR2 SYGVKD. CDR3 in DNA: TGTGCCATCAGTGCTGCAGTCGCAGATACGCAGTATTTT. It yields the protein CAISAAVADTQYF.

The V call is TRBV4-1, the J call TRBJ1-5; no reliable D call. V was cut by 4 bases and J by 8 bases, with 15 bases left in between. Germline CDR1 reads MGHRA; CDR2 reads YSYEKL. The CDR3 is 14 residues long. CDR3 residues: CASSRLGKDKPQHF. Here the CDR3 DNA reads TGCGCCAGCAGCCGCCTGGGGAAGGATAAGCCCCAGCATTTT.

This chain links TRBV4-1 with TRBJ1-1; D remains ambiguous. Germline CDR1 reads MGHRA; CDR2 reads YSYEKL. The CDR3 is 15 amino acids. Trimming removed 4 bases at V and 3 bases at J, with 15 bases between. CDR3 sequence (DNA): TGCGCCAGCAGCCCATGGGAAAAGTATTACACTGAAGCTTTCTTT. Protein sequence: CASSPWEKYYTEAFF.

This chain joins TRBV7-9 and TRBJ1-1, with D unclear. The V and J ends lost 1 base and 3 bases respectively, with 6 bases between them. CDR1 SEHNR and CDR2 FQNEAQ come from the germline V gene (reference sequence). The CDR3 sequence is 13 residues long. The CDR3 DNA reads TGTGCCAGCAGCTTAGTCTGGGACACTGAAGCTTTCTTT. Encoded protein: CASSLVWDTEAFF. Complete variable domain (other parts from reference TRBV7-9 and TRBJ1-1): DTGVSQNPRHKITKRGQNVTFRCDPISEHNRLYWYRQTLGQGPEFLTYFQNEAQLEKSRLLSDRFSAERPKGSFSTLEIQRTEQGDSAMYLCASSLVWDTEAFFGQGTRLTVV.

This chain joins TRBV11-1 and TRBJ1-1; tentatively, D is TRBD1 (6 bases). The CDR3 loop spans 12 amino acids. Trimming pared 5 bases from V and 7 bases from J, leaving 11 bases between. Germline loops: CDR1 SGHAT, CDR2 FQDESV (reference sequence). This chain's CDR3 is CASSINRVEAFF. DNA of the CDR3: TGTGCCAGCAGCATAAACAGGGTTGAAGCTTTCTTT.

The chain couples TRBV7-9 to TRBJ2-2; 7 positions match TRBD1. Germline CDR1 SEHNR, CDR2 FQNEAQ (reference sequence). This CDR3 has 15 amino acids. With 5 bases clipped from V and 6 bases from J, the junction kept 9 bases outside the gene matches. CDR3 bases: TGTGCCAGCAGCCGAGCGACAGGGAAGGCCGGGGAGCTGTTTTTT. This translates into CASSRATGKAGELFF.

In its sample, this clonotype was seen a few times. This chain connects TRBV28 to TRBJ2-3; D is undetermined. This CDR3 region has 16 residues. Germline V gene sequence: CDR1 MDHEN, CDR2 SYDVKM. Trimming removed 4 bases at V and 2 bases at J, with 16 bases between. The DNA of the CDR3 is TGTGCCAGCAGTTCCGGCAAGGTTGTAGACACAGATACGCAGTATTTT. This codes for CASSSGKVVDTDTQYF.

This chain joins TRBV7-2 and TRBJ2-7; the match to TRBD2 covers 7 bases. Germline assignment: CDR1 SGHTA and CDR2 FQGNSA. CDR3 length: 15 residues. Trimming cost V 5 bases and J 0 bases; bases outside gene matches: 7. CDR3 residues: CASSVDGGTSYEQYF. In DNA, the CDR3 is TGTGCCAGCAGCGTCGACGGGGGGACCTCCTACGAGCAGTACTTC.

The chain combines TRBV4-3 with TRBJ2-1; 8 bases line up with TRBD2. The J call is uncertain, as TRBJ2-7 better fits the DNA end. The CDR3 runs 16 residues. The germline V gene has CDR1 LGHNA and CDR2 YSLEER. The CDR3 bases are TGCGCCAGCAGCCAAGAGCGGGGGGCCGAACCCAATGAGCAGTACTTC. It yields the protein CASSQERGAEPNEQYF.

The chain has TRBV20-1 and TRBJ1-5; 7 positions agree with TRBD1. There are 14 residues in the CDR3. Germline V gene lookup returns CDR1 DFQATT and CDR2 SNEGSKA (reference sequence). Trimming removed 3 bases from V and 6 bases from J; junction bases left unmatched: 8. For the CDR3, the DNA is TGCAGTGCTAGGGGCAGGGGGGCCGCTCAGCCCCAGCATTTT. It codes for CSARGRGAAQPQHF.

This clonotype was detected only once. This chain joins TRBV27 and TRBJ2-7; 7 bases map to TRBD1. The better agreement between TRBJ2-5 and the DNA end casts doubt on the J call. The germline CDR1 and CDR2 sequences are MNHEY and SMNVEV (reference sequence). The CDR3 consists of 15 residues. CDR3 DNA: TGTGCCAGCATCTTTCACAGGGGAGTTAAGGAGACCCAGTACTTC. It yields the protein CASIFHRGVKETQYF.

This chain uses TRBV18 with TRBJ1-4; D not certain. This CDR3 spans 15 amino acids. The V end lost 3 bases, the J end lost 4 bases, and 12 bases lay between the germline ends. CDR1 is KGHSH, CDR2 LQKENI, per germline. The CDR3 spells CASSPSSAGNEKLFF. CDR3 bases: TGTGCCAGCTCACCTTCTTCTGCTGGTAATGAAAAACTGTTTTTT.